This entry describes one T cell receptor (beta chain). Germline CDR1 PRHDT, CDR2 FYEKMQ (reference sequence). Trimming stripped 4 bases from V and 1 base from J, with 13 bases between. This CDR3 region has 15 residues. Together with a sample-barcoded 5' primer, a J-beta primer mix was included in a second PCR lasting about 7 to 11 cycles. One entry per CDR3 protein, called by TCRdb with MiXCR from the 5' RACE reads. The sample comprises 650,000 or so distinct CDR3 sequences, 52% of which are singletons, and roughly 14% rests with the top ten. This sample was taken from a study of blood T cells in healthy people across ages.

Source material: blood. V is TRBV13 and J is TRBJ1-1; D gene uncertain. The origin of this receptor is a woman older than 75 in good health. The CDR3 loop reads CASSSTTHKNTEAFF. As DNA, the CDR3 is TGTGCCAGCAGCTCAACCACCCACAAGAACACTGAAGCTTTCTTT.